A single sample gave rise to the 32 T cell receptor beta chains below, sequenced in a study of T cell responses to AZD1222 COVID-19 vaccine. TCRdb keeps only in-frame clones here, not all; method: immunoSEQ multiplex PCR. The sample lists about 180,000 clones, 85% to 90% seen once, with approximately 4.2% in the top ten. The source material was peripheral blood, sampled 28 days after the second dose of the MenACWY control vaccine. These receptors all come from an adult who received the MenACWY meningococcal vaccine as a control.

As regards this clone: A junction end diverges from the germline sequence, so it may reflect a read error. The chain carries TRBV7-9 and TRBJ1-4; D is unresolved. The CDR3 totals 15 residues. Germline V gene data show CDR1 as SEHNR and CDR2 as FQNEAQ (reference sequence). For the CDR3, the DNA is TGTGCCAGCAGCCTAGCGGGTGGGCAGGTTGAAAAACTGTTTTTT. It is translated as CASSLAGGQVEKLFF.

The table lists this clone with a count of one. The chain links TRBV5-1 to TRBJ2-7; 9 bases line up with TRBD2. The CDR3 extends over 16 amino acids. The germline gives CDR1 SGHRS, CDR2 YFSETQ. Trimming removed 0 bases from V and 6 bases from J; junction bases left unmatched: 10. For the CDR3, the DNA is TGCGCCAGCAGCTTGGAGGTAGCAGGACTAGCGAGCGAGCAGTACTTC. This translates into CASSLEVAGLASEQYF.

This clone was picked up one time. This rearrangement joins TRBV30 to TRBJ2-7; 10 bases align to TRBD1. CDR3 size: 13 residues. Unmatched junction bases numbered 7, after V lost 8 bases and J lost 3 bases. Looked up from germline, CDR1 is GTSNPN and CDR2 is SVGIG (reference sequence). CDR3 region: CARGGTGDYEQYF. Written as DNA, the CDR3 is TGTGCCCGGGGGGGGACAGGGGACTACGAGCAGTACTTC.

This chain links TRBV7-2 with TRBJ2-7; D is tentatively TRBD1 or TRBD2 (5 bases each). The CDR3 spans 15 residues. The germline V gene encodes CDR1 SGHTA and CDR2 FQGNSA. V lost 2 bases to trimming and J lost 0 bases, with 11 bases between them. The DNA of the CDR3 is TGTGCCAGCAGCTTATCCGGGACGGTCTCCTACGAGCAGTACTTC. This gives the protein CASSLSGTVSYEQYF.

The chain combines TRBV2 with TRBJ2-7, with TRBD1 identical over 9 bases. This CDR3 is built from 14 residues. V shed 2 bases, J shed 7 bases, and the junction held 6 bases outside the gene matches. Germline-derived CDR1 and CDR2 are SNHLY and FYNNEI. In DNA, the CDR3 is TGTGCCAGCAGTGAAAGACAGGGGGTGAGGGAGCAGTACTTC. Its translation is CASSERQGVREQYF. Looking up the rest from reference TRBV2 and TRBJ2-7 gives the full variable domain: EPEVTQTPSHQVTQMGQEVILRCVPISNHLYFYWYRQILGQKVEFLVSFYNNEISEKSEIFDDQFSVERPDGSNFTLKIRSTKLEDSAMYFCASSERQGVREQYFGPGTRLTVT.

This chain uses TRBV7-8 with TRBJ2-7; D call uncertain. Between the trimmed V and J ends, which lost 3 bases and 4 bases, there was a span of 19 bases. CDR1 is SGHVS, CDR2 FQNEAQ, per germline. This CDR3 has 16 residues. For the CDR3, the DNA is TGTGCCAGCAGCTTCCTCCCAAGGCGAAACCTTTACGAGCAGTACTTC. Translating it yields CASSFLPRRNLYEQYF.

This rearrangement joins TRBV5-1 to TRBJ1-5; D not certain. The germline CDR1 and CDR2 sequences are SGHRS and YFSETQ. This CDR3 has 14 amino acids. The V end lost 2 bases, the J end lost 3 bases, and 9 bases lay between the germline ends. The CDR3 loop is CASSLGQINQPQHF. CDR3 sequence (DNA): TGCGCCAGCAGCTTAGGGCAGATCAATCAGCCCCAGCATTTT.

The chain employs TRBV7-2 and TRBJ2-3; D unclear. The CDR3 loop spans 15 amino acids. The V gene's germline CDR1 is SGHTA and CDR2 FQGNSA. Trimming shortened V by 5 bases and J by 4 bases, and 16 bases separated the two germline ends. CDR3 bases: TGTGCCAGCAGCCCTGGGATGACTTGGGCAGATACGCAGTATTTT. It is translated as CASSPGMTWADTQYF.

Comment on this clone: The identical CDR3 is also encoded by other nucleotide sequences in the sample. This chain connects TRBV7-8 to TRBJ1-1; D might be TRBD1 (5 bases). V lost 1 base and J 1 base, leaving 7 bases between the germline ends. This CDR3 is 14 amino acids long. Germline assignment: CDR1 SGHVS and CDR2 FQNEAQ. The CDR3: CASSLVGGNTEAFF. For the CDR3, the DNA is TGTGCCAGCAGCTTAGTGGGGGGGAACACTGAAGCTTTCTTT.

The V gene is TRBV7-3, the J gene TRBJ1-2; TRBD1 might be the D (6 bases). Trimming shortened V by 4 bases and J by 4 bases, and 10 bases separated the two germline ends. The CDR3 has 13 residues. Germline CDR1 and CDR2: SGHTA and FQGTGA. The CDR3 sequence is CASSSEGGYGYTF. CDR3 DNA: TGTGCCAGCAGCTCCGAGGGGGGCTATGGCTACACCTTC. Filled out from reference TRBV7-3 and TRBJ1-2, the complete variable domain reads GAGVSQTPSNKVTEKGKYVELRCDPISGHTALYWYRQSLGQGPEFLIYFQGTGAADDSGLPNDRFFAVRPEGSVSTLKIQRTERGDSAVYLCASSSEGGYGYTFGSGTRLTVV.

This chain links TRBV19 with TRBJ2-6; no definite D call. The ends were cut back, 6 bases at V and 0 bases at J, with 3 bases in the middle. Germline V gene data show CDR1 as LNHDA and CDR2 as SQIVND (reference sequence). There are 13 residues in the CDR3. The CDR3 is CASRNSGANVLTF. The CDR3 region has the DNA TGTGCCAGTAGAAACTCTGGGGCCAACGTCCTGACTTTC.

J is TRBJ1-4 and V is TRBV6-2 or TRBV6-3, with D possibly matching TRBD1 (5 bases). The CDR3 spans 12 residues. CDR1 and CDR2 from the germline V gene are MNHEY and SVGEGT. Between the trimmed V and J ends, which lost 2 bases and 8 bases, there was a span of 6 bases. The DNA for the CDR3 is TGTGCCAGCAGTTACCAGGGAGAAAAACTGTTTTTT. Protein sequence: CASSYQGEKLFF.

The chain has TRBV28 and TRBJ1-2; maybe TRBD1 (5 bases). The ends were cut back, 2 bases at V and 8 bases at J, with 21 bases in the middle. The germline V gene has CDR1 MDHEN and CDR2 SYDVKM. The CDR3 extends over 16 amino acids. Written as DNA, the CDR3 is TGTGCCAGCAGTTTAGGGTCGGAAATCGGGGACCGGGGCTACACCTTC. Its protein is CASSLGSEIGDRGYTF.

The V gene is TRBV19, the J gene TRBJ1-5; TRBD1 is a possible D gene (5 bases). There are 17 residues in the CDR3. Trimming shortened V by 5 bases and J by 3 bases, and 20 bases separated the two germline ends. The V gene's germline CDR1 is LNHDA and CDR2 SQIVND (reference sequence). The CDR3 loop reads CASSFLLGQGINQPQHF. The CDR3 DNA reads as TGTGCCAGTAGTTTCCTTCTGGGGCAGGGCATCAATCAGCCCCAGCATTTT.

This clone was detected once. The chain joins TRBV6-2 or TRBV6-3 to TRBJ1-1, with unresolved D. CDR3 length equals 17 residues. Trimming removed 2 bases at V and 4 bases at J, with 20 bases between. Germline V gives CDR1 MNHEY, CDR2 SVGEGT. CDR3 coding DNA: TGTGCCAGCAGTTACGAGATAGGCGGAGGGAGGATCACTGAAGCTTTCTTT. Its protein is CASSYEIGGGRITEAFF.

The CDR3 DNA is TGTGCCAGCAGCTTATACAGCGGGTGGGACACCGGGGAGCTGTTTTTT. It encodes CASSLYSGWDTGELFF. The genes are TRBV7-3 and TRBJ2-2, with a tentative D call TRBD2 (6 bases). Deletions cut 2 bases from V and 3 bases from J, with 13 bases between. This CDR3 region has 16 residues. CDR1 and CDR2 (germline): SGHTA, FQGTGA.

The chain combines TRBV2 with TRBJ1-3; TRBD1 matches at 8 bases. J lost 0 bases, V lost 11 bases, and 15 bases had no gene match. Germline V CDR1 and CDR2: SNHLY, FYNNEI. The CDR3 covers 17 residues. CDR3 DNA sequence: TGTGCCGGACAGGGTATTCTGACAGCGAGCTCTGGAAACACCATATATTTT. Its translation is CAGQGILTASSGNTIYF.

This clone appeared a single time. The J gene is TRBJ1-3, the V gene TRBV7-9; D gene unclear. Germline loops: CDR1 SEHNR, CDR2 FQNEAQ (reference sequence). The CDR3 runs 15 residues. Trimming cost V 5 bases and J 4 bases, with 15 bases left between them. The CDR3 sequence is CASSPQAGPGNTIYF. DNA of the CDR3: TGTGCCAGCAGCCCCCAGGCCGGCCCCGGAAACACCATATATTTT. The whole variable domain, remainder taken from reference TRBV7-9 and TRBJ1-3, is DTGVSQNPRHKITKRGQNVTFRCDPISEHNRLYWYRQTLGQGPEFLTYFQNEAQLEKSRLLSDRFSAERPKGSFSTLEIQRTEQGDSAMYLCASSPQAGPGNTIYFGEGSWLTVV.

The gene calls are TRBV19 and TRBJ2-5; 10 bases are a match to TRBD2. The CDR3 spans 19 residues. Unmatched junction bases numbered 19, after V lost 5 bases and J lost 4 bases. Germline CDR1 is LNHDA and CDR2 is SQIVND (reference sequence). CDR3 DNA sequence: TGTGCCAGTAGTCCCGGGCCTTGGTCTAGCGGGAGTGGCAGAGAGACCCAGTACTTC. This sequence encodes CASSPGPWSSGSGRETQYF.

The chain recombines TRBV6-5 with TRBJ2-5; 12 positions match TRBD2. V was pared by 5 bases and J by 4 bases, with 5 bases of the junction left unmatched. This CDR3 region has 15 residues. Germline V gene lookup returns CDR1 MNHEY and CDR2 SVGAGI. The CDR3 region is CASSTTSGRGETQYF. CDR3 in DNA: TGTGCCAGCAGTACGACTAGCGGGAGAGGAGAGACCCAGTACTTC.

This sequence joins TRBV7-2 and TRBJ2-7; D remains unclear. The CDR3 length is 12 residues. Trimming left V 7 bases short and J 4 bases short, with 11 bases between. Germline values: CDR1 SGHTA, CDR2 FQGNSA. CDR3 nucleotide sequence: TGTGCCAGCACACCATCGGAATACGAGCAGTACTTC. Encoded protein: CASTPSEYEQYF.

V usage is TRBV21-1 and J usage is TRBJ2-1. TRBV21-1 is flagged as a pseudogene. The CDR3 covers 16 residues. CDR3 nucleotides: TGTGCCAGCAGCTCCCGGGGCAGCTTTTCCTACAATGAGCAGTTCTTC. This gives the protein CASSSRGSFSYNEQFF.

The chain joins TRBV28 to TRBJ1-5; the match to TRBD1 covers 9 bases. Per germline, CDR1 MDHEN and CDR2 SYDVKM. The ends lost 3 bases at V and 6 bases at J; junction bases unmatched: 6. The CDR3 runs 15 residues. CDR3 sequence (DNA): TGTGCCAGCAGTTTCACCGGGACAGGGCGTCAGCCCCAGCATTTT. Its protein is CASSFTGTGRQPQHF.

This sequence joins TRBV29-1 and TRBJ2-7; TRBD1 matches 8 bases. J lost 7 bases, V lost 1 base, and 12 bases had no gene match. The length of the CDR3 is 15 residues. CDR1 is SQVTM and CDR2 is ANQGSEA in the germline V gene. CDR3 amino acids: CSVEAPLAGGREQYF. Here the CDR3 DNA reads TGCAGCGTTGAAGCCCCTCTTGCAGGGGGCAGGGAGCAGTACTTC.

Here the CDR3 reads CASSSPGPTGELFF. CDR3 nucleotide sequence: TGTGCCAGCAGTTCCCCGGGACCCACCGGGGAGCTGTTTTTT. V is TRBV25-1 and J is TRBJ2-2; tentatively, D is TRBD1 or TRBD2 (5 bases each). This CDR3 has 14 amino acids. Per the germline V gene, CDR1 is MGHDK and CDR2 is SYGVNS. The V and J ends lost 5 bases and 4 bases respectively, with 11 bases between them. Complete variable domain (other parts from reference TRBV25-1 and TRBJ2-2): EADIYQTPRYLVIGTGKKITLECSQTMGHDKMYWYQQDPGMELHLIHYSYGVNSTEKGDLSSESTVSRIRTEHFPLTLESARPSHTSQYLCASSSPGPTGELFFGEGSRLTVL.

This rearrangement joins TRBV28 to TRBJ2-1; D not resolved. Trimming removed 3 bases at V and 0 bases at J, with 12 bases between. Per the germline V gene, CDR1 is MDHEN and CDR2 is SYDVKM. The CDR3 loop spans 16 amino acids. The CDR3: CASSLILTHSYNEQFF. CDR3 sequence (DNA): TGTGCCAGCAGTTTGATTTTGACCCACTCCTACAATGAGCAGTTCTTC. The variable domain in full, completed from reference TRBV28 and TRBJ2-1, reads DVKVTQSSRYLVKRTGEKVFLECVQDMDHENMFWYRQDPGLGLRLIYFSYDVKMKEKGDIPEGYSVSREKKERFSLILESASTNQTSMYLCASSLILTHSYNEQFFGPGTRLTVL.

J is TRBJ2-7 and V is TRBV6-5; 7 positions agree with TRBD1. The CDR3 is 11 amino acids. Germline V gene sequence: CDR1 MNHEY, CDR2 SVGAGI. V was clipped by 11 bases and J by 1 base; unmatched bases: 2. CDR3 bases: TGTGCCGCACAGGGGTCCTACGAGCAGTACTTC. Its protein product is CAAQGSYEQYF.

This chain connects TRBV6-5 to TRBJ2-1, with TRBD2 as a possible D gene (5 bases). This CDR3 has 14 amino acids. V was pared by 4 bases and J by 5 bases, with 12 bases between. Germline CDR1 is MNHEY and CDR2 is SVGAGI. CDR3 DNA: TGTGCCAGCAGTTCCGGGGTGGGCCACAATGAGCAGTTCTTC. Residues: CASSSGVGHNEQFF.

The chain recombines TRBV19 with TRBJ1-6; D might be TRBD1 (5 bases). CDR1 and CDR2 from the germline V gene are LNHDA and SQIVND (reference sequence). The CDR3 consists of 16 residues. V was cut by 5 bases and J by 1 base, with 12 bases left in between. CDR3 sequence: CASSWQGGSYNSPLHF. The CDR3 bases are TGTGCCAGTAGTTGGCAGGGTGGTTCCTATAATTCACCCCTCCACTTT.

The J gene is TRBJ2-1, the V gene TRBV7-3; 12 bases map to TRBD2. This CDR3 is built from 15 residues. CDR1 SGHTA and CDR2 FQGTGA come from the germline V gene. Germline trimming cut 5 bases from V and 7 bases from J; bases unmatched to any gene: 6. CDR3 bases: TGTGCCAGCAGCCTCCTAGCGGGAGGGGGGAATGAGCAGTTCTTC. This codes for CASSLLAGGGNEQFF.

This clone was counted once. The chain links TRBV7-8 to TRBJ1-2; D unclear. V lost 5 bases, J lost 8 bases, and 18 bases lay in between. The CDR3 runs 14 residues. Germline assignment: CDR1 SGHVS and CDR2 FQNEAQ. The CDR3 is CASSMAGPMGGYTF. In DNA, the CDR3 is TGTGCCAGCAGCATGGCAGGCCCAATGGGGGGCTACACCTTC.

This clone was seen just once. The V gene is TRBV5-1, the J gene TRBJ2-1; TRBD2 aligns across 8 bases. The CDR3 sequence is 14 residues long. Germline lookup yields CDR1 SGHRS and CDR2 YFSETQ. The V segment lost 2 bases and the J segment 6 bases; nucleotides outside the gene matches: 4. The chain's CDR3 is CASSFRTSFNEQFF. In nucleotides, the CDR3 is TGCGCCAGCAGCTTCCGGACTAGCTTCAATGAGCAGTTCTTC.